This TCR beta chain was retrieved from a study of blood T cell repertoires in COVID-19. As for the study in general: Acute and convalescent COVID-19 samples came from the United States, Italy and Spain. Sources were T cells, B-cell-depleted T cells, or PBMCs; the material itself was cDNA or gDNA.

In the original workflow: For nucleated cells, counts were estimated from reference gene primer amplification. Only in-frame clones appear in the TCRdb table, and some are missing; sequencing was by immunoSEQ multiplex PCR. That table supplies the V and J calls and clone size; D and trimming were determined from the DNA. The table includes about 370,000 clones, around 87% detected once. The CDR3 runs to 16 residues. V lost 4 bases to trimming and J lost 9 bases, with 24 bases between them. Germline V gene sequence: CDR1 SGHNT, CDR2 YYREEE (reference sequence). The sequenced sample was peripheral blood. The TCR was taken from a woman aged 25 to 45 with COVID-19, enrolled during active disease. The rearrangement joins TRBV5-4 to TRBJ2-3; weak D call: TRBD2 (5 bases). The CDR3 reads CASSGEGTSARATQYF. CDR3 nucleotides: TGTGCCAGCAGCGGAGAGGGTACCAGCGCAAGGGCCACGCAGTATTTT.